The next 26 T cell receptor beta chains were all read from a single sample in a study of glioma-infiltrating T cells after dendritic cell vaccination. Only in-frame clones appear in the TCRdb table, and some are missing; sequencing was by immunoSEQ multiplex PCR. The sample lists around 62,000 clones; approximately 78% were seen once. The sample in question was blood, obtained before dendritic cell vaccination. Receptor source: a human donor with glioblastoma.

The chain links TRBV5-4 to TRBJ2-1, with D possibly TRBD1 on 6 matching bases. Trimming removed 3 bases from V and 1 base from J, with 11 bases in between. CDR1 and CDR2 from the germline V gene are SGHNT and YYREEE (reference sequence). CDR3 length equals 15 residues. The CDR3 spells CASSSPTGSYNEQFF. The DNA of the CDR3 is TGTGCCAGCAGCTCACCAACAGGGTCCTACAATGAGCAGTTCTTC.

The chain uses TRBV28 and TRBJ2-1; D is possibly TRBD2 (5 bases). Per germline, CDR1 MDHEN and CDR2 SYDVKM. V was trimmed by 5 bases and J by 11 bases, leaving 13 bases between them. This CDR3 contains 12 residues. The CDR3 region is CASSPPSLKQFF. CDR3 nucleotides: TGTGCCAGCAGTCCCCCTAGCCTCAAGCAGTTCTTC. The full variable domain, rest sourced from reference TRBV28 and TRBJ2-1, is DVKVTQSSRYLVKRTGEKVFLECVQDMDHENMFWYRQDPGLGLRLIYFSYDVKMKEKGDIPEGYSVSREKKERFSLILESASTNQTSMYLCASSPPSLKQFFGPGTRLTVL.

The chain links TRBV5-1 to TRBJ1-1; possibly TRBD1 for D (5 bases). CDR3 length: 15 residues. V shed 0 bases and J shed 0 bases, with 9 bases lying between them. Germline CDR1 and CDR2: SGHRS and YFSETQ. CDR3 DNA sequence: TGCGCCAGCAGCTTGGAGACAGAGCTGAACACTGAAGCTTTCTTT. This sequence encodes CASSLETELNTEAFF.

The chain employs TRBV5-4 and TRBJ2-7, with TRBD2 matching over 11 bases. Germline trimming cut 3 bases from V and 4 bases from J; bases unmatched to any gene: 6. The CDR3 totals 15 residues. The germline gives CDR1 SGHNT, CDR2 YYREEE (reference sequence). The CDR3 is CASSYLAGGRYEQYF. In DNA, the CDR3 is TGTGCCAGCAGCTACTTAGCGGGGGGGCGATACGAGCAGTACTTC.

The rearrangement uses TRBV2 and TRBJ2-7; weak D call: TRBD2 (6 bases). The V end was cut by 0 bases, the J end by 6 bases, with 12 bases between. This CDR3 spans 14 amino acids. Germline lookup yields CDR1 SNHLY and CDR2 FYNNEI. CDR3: CASSEALRGVEQYF. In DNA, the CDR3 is TGTGCCAGCAGTGAAGCGCTCCGCGGGGTCGAGCAGTACTTC.

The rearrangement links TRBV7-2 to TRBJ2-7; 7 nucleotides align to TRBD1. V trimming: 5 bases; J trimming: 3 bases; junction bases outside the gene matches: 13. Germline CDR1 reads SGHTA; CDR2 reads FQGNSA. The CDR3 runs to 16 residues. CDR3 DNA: TGTGCCAGCAGCGCGCGGACAGGATTCATTAGCTACGAGCAGTACTTC. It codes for CASSARTGFISYEQYF.

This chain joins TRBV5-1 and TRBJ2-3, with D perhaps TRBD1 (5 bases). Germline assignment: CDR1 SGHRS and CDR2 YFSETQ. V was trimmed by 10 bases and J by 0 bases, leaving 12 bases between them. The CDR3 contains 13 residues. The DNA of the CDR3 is TGCGCCGTCAGGGATACTAGCACAGATACGCAGTATTTT. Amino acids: CAVRDTSTDTQYF.

The CDR3 sequence: CASSLVTGGADTQYF. CDR3 DNA sequence: TGTGCCAGCAGCTTGGTGACAGGGGGGGCGGATACGCAGTATTTT. This sequence joins TRBV5-6 and TRBJ2-3; the match to TRBD1 covers 9 bases. Germline assignment: CDR1 SGHDT and CDR2 YYEEEE. The CDR3 covers 15 residues. After removal of 0 bases from V and 6 bases from J, the junction contained 5 bases not matched to a gene.

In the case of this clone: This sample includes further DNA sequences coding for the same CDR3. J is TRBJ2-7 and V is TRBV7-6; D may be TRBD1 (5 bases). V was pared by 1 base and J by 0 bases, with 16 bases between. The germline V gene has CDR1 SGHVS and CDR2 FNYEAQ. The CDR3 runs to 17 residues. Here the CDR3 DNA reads TGTGCCAGCAGCTTAGGTGTGGGGCAGGGAAGCTCCTACGAGCAGTACTTC. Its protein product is CASSLGVGQGSSYEQYF.

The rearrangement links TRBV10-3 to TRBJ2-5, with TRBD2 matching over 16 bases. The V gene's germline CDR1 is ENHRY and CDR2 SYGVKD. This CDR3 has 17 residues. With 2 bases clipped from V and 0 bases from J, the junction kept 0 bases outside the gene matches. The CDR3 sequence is CAISEGTSGGDQETQYF. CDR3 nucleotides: TGTGCCATCAGTGAGGGGACTAGCGGGGGGGACCAAGAGACCCAGTACTTC.

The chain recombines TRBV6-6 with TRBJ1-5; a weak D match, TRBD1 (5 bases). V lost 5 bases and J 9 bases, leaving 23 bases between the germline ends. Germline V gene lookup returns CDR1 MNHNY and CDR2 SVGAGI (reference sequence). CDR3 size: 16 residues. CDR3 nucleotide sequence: TGTGCCAGCAGTCCCCCCCAGGGTGGATCAGTTTTGCCCCAGCATTTT. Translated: CASSPPQGGSVLPQHF.

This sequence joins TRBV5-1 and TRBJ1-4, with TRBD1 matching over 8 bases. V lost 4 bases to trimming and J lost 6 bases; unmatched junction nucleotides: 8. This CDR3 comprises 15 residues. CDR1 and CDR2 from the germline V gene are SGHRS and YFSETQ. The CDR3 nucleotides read TGCGCCAGCAGCATAGACGGGACAGGAGATGAAAAACTGTTTTTT. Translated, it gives CASSIDGTGDEKLFF.

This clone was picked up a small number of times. As DNA, the CDR3 is TGTGCCAGCAGCAGACTAGCGGGTAGCTCCTACGAGCAGTACTTC. Its protein product is CASSRLAGSSYEQYF. The chain carries TRBV6-6 and TRBJ2-7; 10 bases match TRBD2. The CDR3 consists of 15 residues. Germline loops: CDR1 MNHNY, CDR2 SVGAGI (reference sequence). The V segment lost 6 bases and the J segment 0 bases; nucleotides outside the gene matches: 5.

The CDR3 loop is CASDGQGKTQETQYF. Here the CDR3 DNA reads TGCGCCAGCGACGGACAGGGAAAAACCCAAGAGACCCAGTACTTC. The chain links TRBV5-1 to TRBJ2-5; 8 bases map to TRBD1. The trim removed 7 bases at V and 1 base at J, leaving 9 bases unmatched. This CDR3 has 15 residues. Germline V CDR1 and CDR2: SGHRS, YFSETQ.

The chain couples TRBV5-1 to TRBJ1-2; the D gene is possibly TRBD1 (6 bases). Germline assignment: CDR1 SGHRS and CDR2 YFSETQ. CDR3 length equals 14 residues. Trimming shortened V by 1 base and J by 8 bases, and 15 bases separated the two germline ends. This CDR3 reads CASSLTGGPEGYTF. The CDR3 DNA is TGCGCCAGCAGCTTGACGGGGGGGCCGGAAGGCTACACCTTC.

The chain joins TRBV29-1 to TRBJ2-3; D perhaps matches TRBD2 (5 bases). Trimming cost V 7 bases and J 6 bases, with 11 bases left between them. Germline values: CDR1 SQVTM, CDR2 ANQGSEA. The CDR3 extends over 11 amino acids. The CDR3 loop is CSGGRSDTQYF. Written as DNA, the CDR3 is TGCAGCGGCGGGCGGTCGGATACGCAGTATTTT.

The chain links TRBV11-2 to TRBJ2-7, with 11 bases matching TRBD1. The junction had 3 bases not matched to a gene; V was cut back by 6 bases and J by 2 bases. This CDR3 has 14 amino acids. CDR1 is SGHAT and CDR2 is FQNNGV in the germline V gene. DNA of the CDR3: TGTGCCAGCAGAGGGACAGGGGGGGCCTACGAGCAGTACTTC. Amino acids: CASRGTGGAYEQYF. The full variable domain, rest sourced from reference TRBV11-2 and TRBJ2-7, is EAGVAQSPRYKIIEKRQSVAFWCNPISGHATLYWYQQILGQGPKLLIQFQNNGVVDDSQLPKDRFSAERLKGVDSTLKIQPAKLEDSAVYLCASRGTGGAYEQYFGPGTRLTVT.

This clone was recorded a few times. The CDR3 DNA is TGTGCCAGCAGCGTAGCTTGGGGACAGGGATTGACTAATGAAAAACTGTTTTTT. Amino acid sequence: CASSVAWGQGLTNEKLFF. The J gene is TRBJ1-4, the V gene TRBV9; 9 bases are shared with TRBD1. J was trimmed by 2 bases and V by 0 bases; bases with no gene match: 8. There are 18 residues in the CDR3. CDR1 is SGDLS and CDR2 is YYNGEE in the germline V gene.

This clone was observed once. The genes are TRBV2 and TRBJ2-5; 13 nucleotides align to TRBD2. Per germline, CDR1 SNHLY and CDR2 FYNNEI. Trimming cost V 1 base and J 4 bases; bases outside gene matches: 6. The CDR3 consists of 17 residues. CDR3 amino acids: CASSEGTSGGWRETQYF. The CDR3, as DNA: TGTGCCAGCAGTGAAGGGACTAGCGGGGGTTGGCGAGAGACCCAGTACTTC.

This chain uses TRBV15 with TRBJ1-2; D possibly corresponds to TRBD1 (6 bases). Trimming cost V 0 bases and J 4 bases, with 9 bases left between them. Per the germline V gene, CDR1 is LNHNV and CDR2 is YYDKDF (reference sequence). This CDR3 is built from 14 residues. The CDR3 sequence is CATSRDVGGYGYTF. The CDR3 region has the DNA TGTGCCACCAGCAGAGATGTAGGGGGCTATGGCTACACCTTC.

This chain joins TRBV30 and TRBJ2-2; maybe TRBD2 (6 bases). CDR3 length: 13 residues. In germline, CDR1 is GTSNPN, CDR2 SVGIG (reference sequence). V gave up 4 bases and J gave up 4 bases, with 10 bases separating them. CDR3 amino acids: CAWNRGFTGELFF. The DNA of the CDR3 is TGTGCCTGGAATCGGGGGTTCACCGGGGAGCTGTTTTTT. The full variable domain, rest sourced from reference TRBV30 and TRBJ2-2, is SQTIHQWPATLVQPVGSPLSLECTVEGTSNPNLYWYRQAAGRGLQLLFYSVGIGQISSEVPQNLSASRPQDRQFILSSKKLLLSDSGFYLCAWNRGFTGELFFGEGSRLTVL.

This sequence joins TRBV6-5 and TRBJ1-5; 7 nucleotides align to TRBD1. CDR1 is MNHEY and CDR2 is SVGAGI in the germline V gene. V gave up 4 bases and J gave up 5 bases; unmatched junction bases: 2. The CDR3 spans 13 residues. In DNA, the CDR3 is TGTGCCAGCAGTTCAGGGGGGCATCAGCCCCAGCATTTT. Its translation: CASSSGGHQPQHF.

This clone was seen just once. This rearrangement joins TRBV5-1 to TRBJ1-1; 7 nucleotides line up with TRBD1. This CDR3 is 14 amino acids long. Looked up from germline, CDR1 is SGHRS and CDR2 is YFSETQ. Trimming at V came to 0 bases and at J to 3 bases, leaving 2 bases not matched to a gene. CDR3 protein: CASSLGTGHTEAFF. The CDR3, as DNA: TGCGCCAGCAGCTTGGGGACAGGCCACACTGAAGCTTTCTTT.

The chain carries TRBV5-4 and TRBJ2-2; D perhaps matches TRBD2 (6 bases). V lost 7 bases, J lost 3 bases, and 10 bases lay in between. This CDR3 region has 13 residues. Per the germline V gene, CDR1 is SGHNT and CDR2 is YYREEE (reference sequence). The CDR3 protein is CASGTPDTGELFF. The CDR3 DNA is TGTGCCAGCGGGACTCCGGACACCGGGGAGCTGTTTTTT.

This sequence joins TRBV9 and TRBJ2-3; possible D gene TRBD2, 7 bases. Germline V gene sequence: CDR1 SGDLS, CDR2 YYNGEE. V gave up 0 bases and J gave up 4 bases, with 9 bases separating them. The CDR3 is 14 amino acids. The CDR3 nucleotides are TGTGCCAGCAGCGTAGAGGGGGGGCCAGATACGCAGTATTTT. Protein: CASSVEGGPDTQYF. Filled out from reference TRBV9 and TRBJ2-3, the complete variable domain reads DSGVTQTPKHLITATGQRVTLRCSPRSGDLSVYWYQQSLDQGLQFLIQYYNGEERAKGNILERFSAQQFPDLHSELNLSSLELGDSALYFCASSVEGGPDTQYFGPGTRLTVL.

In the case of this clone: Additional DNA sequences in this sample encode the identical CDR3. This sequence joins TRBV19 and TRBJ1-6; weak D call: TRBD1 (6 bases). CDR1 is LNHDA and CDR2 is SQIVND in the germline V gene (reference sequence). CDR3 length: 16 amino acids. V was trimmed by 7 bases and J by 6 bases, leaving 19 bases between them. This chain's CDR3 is CASTPSGGAGNSPLHF. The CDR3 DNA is TGTGCCAGTACCCCCTCGGGGGGGGCTGGTAATTCACCCCTCCACTTT.